These T cell receptor beta chains were read from a single sample in a study of siplizumab effects on memory and regulatory T cells. Produced via immunoSEQ multiplex PCR; TCRdb's table is partial and in-frame only. This table holds about 110,000 clones, about 90% found once. Sequenced input: Tregs sorted from blood. All receptors derive from a human donor in good health. The CDR3 runs from the conserved cysteine through the conserved F or W. The D gene is left open where the match is weak. Not every row has a clone size; where given, it reads once, few, many or a size class.

v_call	clone_size	j_call	d_call	cdr3_aa	cdr3_nt
TRBV19	.	TRBJ2-5	.	CASSIRGLPLETQYF	TGTGCCAGTAGTATCCGGGGGCTACCTCTAGAGACCCAGTACTTC
TRBV6-6	once	TRBJ2-1	.	CASSWLGTYNEQFF	TGTGCCAGCAGTTGGTTGGGAACATACAATGAGCAGTTCTTC
TRBV6-1	.	TRBJ2-1	.	CASSDYAGRLYNEQFF	TGTGCCAGCAGTGATTACGCGGGGCGATTATACAATGAGCAGTTCTTC
TRBV7-3	.	TRBJ2-3	TRBD2	CASSLSGRASDTQYF	TGTGCCAGCAGCTTAAGTGGGAGGGCCTCGGATACGCAGTATTTT
TRBV7-3	.	TRBJ2-5	TRBD1	CASSLDRGGTQYF	TGTGCCAGCAGCTTGGACAGGGGCGGGACCCAGTACTTC
TRBV7-9	.	TRBJ1-2	TRBD1	CASSSRDRGRHGYTF	TGTGCCAGCAGCTCCCGGGACAGGGGGCGCCATGGCTACACCTTC
TRBV25-1	.	TRBJ2-5	TRBD2	CASSFGTSGKETQYF	TGTGCCAGCAGTTTTGGGACTAGTGGTAAAGAGACCCAGTACTTC
TRBV30	.	TRBJ2-7	.	CAWSRGGSYEQYF	TGTGCCTGGAGTAGGGGCGGCTCCTACGAGCAGTACTTC
TRBV7-2	.	TRBJ2-2	TRBD2	CASSLKSSGGELFF	TGTGCCAGCAGCTTAAAGTCTAGCGGGGGGGAGCTGTTTTTT
TRBV9	.	TRBJ2-1	.	CASSPGPISYNEQFF	TGTGCCAGCAGCCCCGGGCCCATTTCCTACAATGAGCAGTTCTTC
TRBV5-1	.	TRBJ2-7	.	CASSLGSQLPYEQYF	TGCGCCAGCAGCTTGGGGAGCCAGCTCCCCTACGAGCAGTACTTC
TRBV19	.	TRBJ2-7	.	CASKPDSKRGYEQYF	TGTGCCAGTAAACCGGACAGTAAGAGGGGTTACGAGCAGTACTTC
TRBV18	.	TRBJ2-5	.	CASSPEDRGVTQYF	TGTGCCAGCTCACCAGAGGATAGGGGAGTGACCCAGTACTTC
TRBV6-5	.	TRBJ2-5	.	CASSPYGGPETQYF	TGTGCCAGCAGTCCCTACGGAGGGCCGGAGACCCAGTACTTC
TRBV5-1	.	TRBJ1-1	TRBD1	CASSIRTGRLNTEAFF	TGCGCCAGCAGCATACGGACAGGGCGATTGAACACTGAAGCTTTCTTT
TRBV5-1	.	TRBJ2-7	TRBD1	CASSLGDRDIYEQYF	TGCGCCAGCAGCTTAGGGGACAGGGACATTTACGAGCAGTACTTC
TRBV4-2	.	TRBJ2-7	.	CASSQDWPGGGLQEQYF	TGTGCCAGCAGCCAAGATTGGCCGGGCGGGGGCCTCCAGGAGCAGTACTTC
TRBV27	medium-sized	TRBJ1-2	TRBD1	CASSPRGTDYGYTF	TGTGCCAGCAGTCCCAGGGGGACGGACTATGGCTACACCTTC
TRBV6-5	.	TRBJ1-4	.	CASSYAGIDEKLFF	TGTGCCAGCAGTTACGCAGGGATTGATGAAAAACTGTTTTTT
TRBV9	once	TRBJ2-1	TRBD2	CASSVGMSGRFGEQFF	TGTGCCAGCAGCGTAGGGATGAGCGGGAGGTTTGGTGAGCAGTTCTTC
TRBV19	many	TRBJ1-5	.	CASSILGAQGIQPQHF	TGTGCCAGTAGTATTCTGGGGGCGCAGGGGATTCAGCCCCAGCATTTT
TRBV5-6	.	TRBJ1-6	.	CASSLNRNSYNSPLHF	TGTGCCAGCAGCTTGAACAGGAACTCCTATAATTCACCCCTCCACTTT
TRBV5-5	.	TRBJ2-7	TRBD2	CASAGTSGYEQYF	TGTGCCAGCGCCGGGACTAGCGGTTACGAGCAGTACTTC
TRBV10-3	.	TRBJ1-1	TRBD1	CAISTGQGVSEAFF	TGTGCCATCAGTACCGGACAGGGAGTATCTGAAGCTTTCTTT
TRBV18	.	TRBJ2-3	.	CASSPSGRSTDTQYF	TGTGCCAGCTCACCTTCGGGACGAAGCACAGATACGCAGTATTTT